This TCR beta chain was profiled in a study of response to subunit inactivated influenza vaccine. TCRdb fed the RT-PCR reads into MiXCR, producing one record per CDR3 protein. The table lists some 500,000 distinct CDR3 sequences, about 25% of them singletons, with 1.5% to 2% in the top ten. V was trimmed by 0 bases and J by 4 bases, leaving 9 bases between them. There are 14 residues in the CDR3. In germline, CDR1 is LGHNA, CDR2 YNFKEQ. Source: CD4+ T cells sorted from PBMCs, taken around 5 days after vaccination. The sequence came from a man over 45 who received an inactivated influenza vaccine. This sequence joins TRBV4-2 and TRBJ1-2; D not resolved. The CDR3 region is CASSQEPESYGYTF. DNA for the CDR3: TGTGCCAGCAGCCAAGAGCCAGAATCCTATGGCTACACCTTC.